This T cell receptor beta chain is drawn from a study of blood T cell repertoires in COVID-19. The assay was immunoSEQ multiplex PCR, and TCRdb's table has in-frame clones only and misses some. The repertoire holds fewer than 400,000 clones, with roughly 88% as singletons. The CDR3 is made up of 13 amino acids. Germline V CDR1 and CDR2: SGHRS, YFSETQ. V was clipped by 7 bases and J by 4 bases; unmatched bases: 6. The chain is built from TRBV5-1 and TRBJ2-7; 9 bases are a match to TRBD1. Sequencing was performed on PBMCs or T cells enriched from blood (not recorded which). The source of this sequence is a man younger than 45 who had recovered from COVID-19. The CDR3 DNA follows: TGCGCCAGCCGCCCGGGACAGGGATACGAGCAGTACTTC. Translated, it gives CASRPGQGYEQYF. Full variable domain (rest looked up from reference TRBV5-1 and TRBJ2-7): KAGVTQTPRYLIKTRGQQVTLSCSPISGHRSVSWYQQTPGQGLQFLFEYFSETQRNKGNFPGRFSGRQFSNSRSEMNVSTLELGDSALYLCASRPGQGYEQYFGPGTRLTVT.